One T cell receptor beta chain is described in this entry. Trimming removed 5 bases from V and 6 bases from J; junction bases left unmatched: 7. Germline lookup yields CDR1 KGHDR and CDR2 SFDVKD. This CDR3 region has 16 residues. This sample is part of a study of blood T cell repertoires in COVID-19. The protocol was immunoSEQ multiplex PCR, while the TCRdb copy is restricted to in-frame clones and leaves out a portion. The repertoire holds more than 130,000 clones, with more than 75% as singletons. Sequenced input: peripheral blood. The chain joins TRBV24-1 to TRBJ2-1, with 12 bases identical to TRBD2. This receptor was obtained from a woman aged 40 to 50 with acute or convalescent COVID-19. The CDR3 here is CATSARGLAGINEQFF. The CDR3, as DNA: TGTGCCACCAGTGCCAGAGGACTAGCGGGAATCAATGAGCAGTTCTTC.